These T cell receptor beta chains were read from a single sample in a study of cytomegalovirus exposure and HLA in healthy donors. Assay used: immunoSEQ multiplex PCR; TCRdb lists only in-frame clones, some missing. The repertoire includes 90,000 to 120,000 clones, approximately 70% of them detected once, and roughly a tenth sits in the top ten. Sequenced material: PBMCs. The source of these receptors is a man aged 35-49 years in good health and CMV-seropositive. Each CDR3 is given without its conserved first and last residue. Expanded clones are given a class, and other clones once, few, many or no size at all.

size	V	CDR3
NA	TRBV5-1	ASSELAGTDTQY
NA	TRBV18	ASSTAFAYEQY
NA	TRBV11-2	ASRGGTGELF
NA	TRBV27	ASRDRVADTIY
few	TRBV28	ASRSPGTGGPEQY
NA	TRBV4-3	ASSQVGAAETQY
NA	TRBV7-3	ASNRGAGSEAF
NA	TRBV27	ASSSGVLTEAF
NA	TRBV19	ASSIGRTSFDEQF
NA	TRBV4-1	ASSLGPGGTTGALTDTQY
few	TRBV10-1	ASSGTGGRSSYNEQF
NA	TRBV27	ASSSPTETGANVLT
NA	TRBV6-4	ASSVYEGTDTQY
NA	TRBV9	ASSSRTGGASEAF
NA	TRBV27	ASWGVKLEQY
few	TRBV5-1	ASSPGQGEVFRQPQH
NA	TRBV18	ASSPGQGTDTQY
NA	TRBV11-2	ASSKATGIYSYNEQF
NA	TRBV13	ASSPDRGGEQETQY
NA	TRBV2	ASSGQQNTEAF
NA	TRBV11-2	ASSPEVVLNTEAF
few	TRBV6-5	ATRGVYGYT
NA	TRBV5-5	ASSLGQGLMNTEAF
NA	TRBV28	ASSIQGSSNQPQH
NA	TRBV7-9	ASSFGGTTEAF
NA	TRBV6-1	ASSETNTGELF
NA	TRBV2	ASEGRDRNTGELF
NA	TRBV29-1	SGKGDGRETQY
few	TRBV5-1	ASSLAAGLQDGYT
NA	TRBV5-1	ASSLAPERERETQY
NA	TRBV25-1	ASSKFSGSAKDTQY
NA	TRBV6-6	ASSYMGRGRNTEAF
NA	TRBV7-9	ASSLGTANEKLF
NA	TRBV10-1	ASSESGRGDTEAF
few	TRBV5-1	ASSLVGREGCV
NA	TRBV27	ASSLATGYGYT
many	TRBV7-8	ASSLQGSYGYT
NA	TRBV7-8	ASSLVVGGRTDTQY
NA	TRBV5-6	ASSLLAGGRETQY
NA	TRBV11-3	ASSSRQGDGYT
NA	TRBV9	ASTLGGGTTNEKLF
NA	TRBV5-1	ASSFRQANTEAF
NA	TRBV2	ASSVTLSSNQPQH
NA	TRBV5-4	ASSLGYSGANVLT
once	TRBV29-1	SVQGTEAF